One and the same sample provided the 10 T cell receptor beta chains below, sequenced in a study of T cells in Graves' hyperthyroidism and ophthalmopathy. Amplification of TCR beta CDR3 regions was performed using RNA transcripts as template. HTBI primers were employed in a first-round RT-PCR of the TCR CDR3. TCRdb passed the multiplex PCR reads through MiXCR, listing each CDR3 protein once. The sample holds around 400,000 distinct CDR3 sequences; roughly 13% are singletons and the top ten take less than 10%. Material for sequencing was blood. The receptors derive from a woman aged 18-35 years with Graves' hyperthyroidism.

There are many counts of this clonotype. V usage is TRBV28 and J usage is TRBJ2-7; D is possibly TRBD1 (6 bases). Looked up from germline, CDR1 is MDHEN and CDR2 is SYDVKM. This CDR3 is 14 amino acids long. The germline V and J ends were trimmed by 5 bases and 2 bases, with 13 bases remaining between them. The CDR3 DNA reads TGTGCCAGCAGTCCCACGAACAGGGCCTACGAGCAGTACTTC. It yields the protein CASSPTNRAYEQYF.

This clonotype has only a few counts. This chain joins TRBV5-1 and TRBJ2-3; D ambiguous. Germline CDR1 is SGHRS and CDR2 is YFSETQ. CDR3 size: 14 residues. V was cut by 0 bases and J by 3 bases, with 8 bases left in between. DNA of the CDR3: TGCGCCAGCAGCTTGGGTACCACTACAGATACGCAGTATTTT. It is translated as CASSLGTTTDTQYF. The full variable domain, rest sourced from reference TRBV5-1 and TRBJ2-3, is KAGVTQTPRYLIKTRGQQVTLSCSPISGHRSVSWYQQTPGQGLQFLFEYFSETQRNKGNFPGRFSGRQFSNSRSEMNVSTLELGDSALYLCASSLGTTTDTQYFGPGTRLTVL.

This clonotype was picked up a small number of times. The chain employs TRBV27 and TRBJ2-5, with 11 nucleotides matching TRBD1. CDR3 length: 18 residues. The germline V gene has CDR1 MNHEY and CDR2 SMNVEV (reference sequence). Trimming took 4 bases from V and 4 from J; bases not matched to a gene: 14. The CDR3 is CASSSAGQGVDGAETQYF. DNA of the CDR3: TGTGCCAGCAGTTCCGCGGGACAGGGGGTTGATGGCGCAGAGACCCAGTACTTC.

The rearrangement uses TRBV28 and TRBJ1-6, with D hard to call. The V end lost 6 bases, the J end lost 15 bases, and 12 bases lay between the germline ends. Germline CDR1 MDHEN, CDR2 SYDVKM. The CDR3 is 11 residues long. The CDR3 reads CASRAAVLLHF. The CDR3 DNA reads TGTGCCAGCAGGGCGGCCGTCCTCCTCCACTTT.

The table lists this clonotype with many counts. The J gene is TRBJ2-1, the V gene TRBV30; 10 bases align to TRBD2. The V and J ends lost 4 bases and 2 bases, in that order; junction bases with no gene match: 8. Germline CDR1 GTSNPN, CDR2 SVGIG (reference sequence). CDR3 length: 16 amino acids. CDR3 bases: TGTGCCTGGAAGACAGCGGGAGGGGTGACCTACAATGAGCAGTTCTTC. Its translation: CAWKTAGGVTYNEQFF. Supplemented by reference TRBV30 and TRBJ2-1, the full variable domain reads SQTIHQWPATLVQPVGSPLSLECTVEGTSNPNLYWYRQAAGRGLQLLFYSVGIGQISSEVPQNLSASRPQDRQFILSSKKLLLSDSGFYLCAWKTAGGVTYNEQFFGPGTRLTVL.

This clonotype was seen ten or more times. Written as DNA, the CDR3 is TGTGCCAGCAGTGCCCCATTTAGCTCCTACAATGAGCAGTTCTTC. Protein sequence: CASSAPFSSYNEQFF. This chain links TRBV6-2 or TRBV6-3 with TRBJ2-1; D gene uncertain. CDR3 size: 15 residues. Germline CDR1 MNHEY, CDR2 SVGEGT. V shed 5 bases and J shed 0 bases, with 11 bases lying between them.

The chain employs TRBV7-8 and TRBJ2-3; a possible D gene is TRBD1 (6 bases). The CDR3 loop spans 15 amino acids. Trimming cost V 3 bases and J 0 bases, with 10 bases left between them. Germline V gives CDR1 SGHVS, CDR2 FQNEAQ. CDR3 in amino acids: CASSLWTASTDTQYF. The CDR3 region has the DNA TGTGCCAGCAGCTTGTGGACAGCTAGCACAGATACGCAGTATTTT.

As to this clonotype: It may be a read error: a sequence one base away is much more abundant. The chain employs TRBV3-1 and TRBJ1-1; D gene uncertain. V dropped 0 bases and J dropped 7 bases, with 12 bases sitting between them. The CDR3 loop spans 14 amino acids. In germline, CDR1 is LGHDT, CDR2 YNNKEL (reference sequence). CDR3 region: CASSQDQEANEAFF. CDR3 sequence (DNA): TGTGCCAGCAGCCAAGACCAGGAGGCAAATGAAGCTTTCTTT. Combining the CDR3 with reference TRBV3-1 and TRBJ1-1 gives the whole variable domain DTAVSQTPKYLVTQMGNDKSIKCEQNLGHDTMYWYKQDSKKFLKIMFSYNNKELIINETVPNRFSPKSPDKAHLNLHINSLELGDSAVYFCASSQDQEANEAFFGQGTRLTVV.

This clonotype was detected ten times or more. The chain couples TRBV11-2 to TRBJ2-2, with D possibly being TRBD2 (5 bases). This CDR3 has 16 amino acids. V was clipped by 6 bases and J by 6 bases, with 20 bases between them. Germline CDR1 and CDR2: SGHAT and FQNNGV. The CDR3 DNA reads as TGTGCCAGCAGACTGCGGGCCGGAGGAGGCTCCGGGGAGCTGTTTTTT. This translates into CASRLRAGGGSGELFF. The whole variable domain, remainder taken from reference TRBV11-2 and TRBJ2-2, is EAGVAQSPRYKIIEKRQSVAFWCNPISGHATLYWYQQILGQGPKLLIQFQNNGVVDDSQLPKDRFSAERLKGVDSTLKIQPAKLEDSAVYLCASRLRAGGGSGELFFGEGSRLTVL.

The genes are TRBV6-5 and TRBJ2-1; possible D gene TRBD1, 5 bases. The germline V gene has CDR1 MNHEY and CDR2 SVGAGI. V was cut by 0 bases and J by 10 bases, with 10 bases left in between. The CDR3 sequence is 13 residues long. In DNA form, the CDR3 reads TGTGCCAGCAGTTACTCGGTCGCAGGGGAGCAGTTCTTC. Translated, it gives CASSYSVAGEQFF.